The following is a T cell receptor (beta chain) sequence with its context. Its specificity is unknown. Treatment noted: 10-day PBMC culture with coronavirus spike peptide pools or control peptides (ViraFEST assay). Peptide pool stimulation in ViraFEST expanded antigen-specific T cells, whose TCRs were then sequenced. The record originates from a study of vaccination and CD4 T cells after COVID-19. Study as a whole: Samples were taken after vaccination, a median of approximately 72 days after dose two, with a range of 14 to 241.

Oncomine TCR Beta short-read sequencing was applied to DNA from cultured CD4+ T cells. TCRdb reprocessed the PCR reads with MiXCR, giving one entry per CDR3 protein. There are several thousand distinct CDR3 sequences in the sample; 55% to 70% occur only once, and roughly 7.2% lies in the top ten. Germline trimming cut 3 bases from V and 8 bases from J; bases unmatched to any gene: 10. The CDR3 extends over 15 amino acids. Per germline, CDR1 SGHTA and CDR2 FQGNSA. The receptor's source is a human donor who had recovered from COVID-19. The J gene is TRBJ2-1, the V gene TRBV7-2; TRBD1 agrees at 7 bases. Sequenced: CD4+ T cells from blood, cultured in vitro. CDR3: CASSFGAGGLDEQFF. The DNA for the CDR3 is TGTGCCAGCAGCTTCGGGGCAGGGGGTTTAGATGAGCAGTTCTTC.